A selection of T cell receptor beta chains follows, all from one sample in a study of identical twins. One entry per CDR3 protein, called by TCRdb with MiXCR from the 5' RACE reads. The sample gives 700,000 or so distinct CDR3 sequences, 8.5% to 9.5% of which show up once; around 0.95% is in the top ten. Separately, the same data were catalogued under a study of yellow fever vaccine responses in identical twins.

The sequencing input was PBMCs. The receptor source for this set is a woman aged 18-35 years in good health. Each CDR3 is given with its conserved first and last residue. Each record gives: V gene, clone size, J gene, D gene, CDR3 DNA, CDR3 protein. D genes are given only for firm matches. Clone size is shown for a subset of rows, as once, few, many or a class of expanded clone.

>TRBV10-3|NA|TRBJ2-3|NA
TGTGCCATCAGTGAGTCGCCGGAAGATACGCAGTATTTT
CAISESPEDTQYF
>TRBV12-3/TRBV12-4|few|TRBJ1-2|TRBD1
TGTGCCAGCAGCCGGACAGGGGGCAGCTATGGCTACACCTTC
CASSRTGGSYGYTF
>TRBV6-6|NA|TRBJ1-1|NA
TGTGCCAGCAGCTTAGCAACGGACAGCTGGGCTTTCTTT
CASSLATDSWAFF
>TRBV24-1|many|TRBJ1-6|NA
TGTGCCACCAGTGACGGGGCAGCTGGGAATTCACCCCTCCACTTT
CATSDGAAGNSPLHF
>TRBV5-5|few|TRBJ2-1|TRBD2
TGTGCCAGCAGCTATGGGACTAGCATATACAATGAGCAGTTCTTC
CASSYGTSIYNEQFF
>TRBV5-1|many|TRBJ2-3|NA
TGCGCCAGCAGCTTGGGCCGGGGGACGAGGGATACGCAGTATTTT
CASSLGRGTRDTQYF
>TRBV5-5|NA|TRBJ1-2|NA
TGTGCCAGCAGCTTGGAACTCCAGTACGGCGATGGCTACACCTTC
CASSLELQYGDGYTF
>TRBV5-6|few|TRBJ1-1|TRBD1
TGTGCCAGCAGCAGCCGGGACAGGGGTTGGGGCACTGAAGCTTTCTTT
CASSSRDRGWGTEAFF
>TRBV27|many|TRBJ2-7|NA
TGTGCCAGCAGTCCCACAGGTTTCCCCCTTCCCTTTTACGAGCAGTACTTC
CASSPTGFPLPFYEQYF
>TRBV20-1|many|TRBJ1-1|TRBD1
TGCAGTGCTAGGCCACTCGACAGGGACACTGAAGCTTTCTTT
CSARPLDRDTEAFF
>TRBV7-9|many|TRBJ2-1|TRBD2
TGTGCCAGCAGCCAAGGACTAGCGGGAGGTTACTACAATGAGCAGTTCTTC
CASSQGLAGGYYNEQFF
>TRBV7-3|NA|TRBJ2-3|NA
TGTGCCAGCAGCCCCGCGGGTGCATCAGATACGCAGTATTTT
CASSPAGASDTQYF
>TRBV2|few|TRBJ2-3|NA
TGTGCCAGCAATACGGACTACCGCACAGATACGCAGTATTTT
CASNTDYRTDTQYF
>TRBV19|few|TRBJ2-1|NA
TGTGCCAGTAGTGTCGGGACCGCGGGGCACGATGAGCAGTTCTTC
CASSVGTAGHDEQFF